Each of the 22 T cell receptor beta chains below was sequenced from the same sample in a study of Graves' ophthalmopathy and Graves' hyperthyroidism. Amplification targeted the TCR beta CDR3 regions, with RNA transcripts as the source material. The first-round RT-PCR employed HTBI primers together with the Qiagen OneStep RT-PCR kit. A multiplex PCR was then performed as the second round. From the multiplex PCR reads, TCRdb called clonotypes with MiXCR, one entry per CDR3 protein. The table has approximately 700,000 distinct CDR3 sequences, about two fifths seen once; the top ten hold 3% to 4%. Input material: peripheral blood. These receptors were collected from an adult man with Graves' ophthalmopathy.

This clonotype was counted at least ten times. In nucleotides, the CDR3 is TGTGCCACCAGCAGAGAACGATCAGGAAAGTGGACAACTAATGAAAAACTGTTTTTT. Its protein is CATSRERSGKWTTNEKLFF. The gene calls are TRBV15 and TRBJ1-4; D unclear. Looked up from germline, CDR1 is LNHNV and CDR2 is YYDKDF (reference sequence). Trimming removed 0 bases at V and 0 bases at J, with 17 bases between. This CDR3 spans 19 amino acids. Drawing the rest from reference TRBV15 and TRBJ1-4, the complete variable domain is DAMVIQNPRYQVTQFGKPVTLSCSQTLNHNVMYWYQQKSSQAPKLLFHYYDKDFNNEADTPDNFQSRRPNTSFCFLDIRSPGLGDTAMYLCATSRERSGKWTTNEKLFFGSGTQLSVL.

Note on this clonotype: A much more abundant neighbour one base away suggests this may be a read error. This chain joins TRBV24-1 and TRBJ2-2; D ambiguous. Germline assignment: CDR1 KGHDR and CDR2 SFDVKD. The CDR3 sequence is 17 residues long. CDR3 residues: CATSDLWNEGNPGELFF. CDR3 DNA: TGTGCCACCAGTGATTTGTGGAACGAAGGGAACCCCGGGGAGCTGTTTTTT.

This clonotype was seen many times. V is TRBV9 and J is TRBJ1-4, with D uncertain. Germline assignment: CDR1 SGDLS and CDR2 YYNGEE. The V gene lost 3 bases and the J gene lost 0 bases, with 9 bases spanning the gap. The CDR3 has 15 residues. The CDR3 nucleotides read TGTGCCAGCAGCGAGAACAGTGCAACTAATGAAAAACTGTTTTTT. Translating it yields CASSENSATNEKLFF.

The chain is built from TRBV11-2 and TRBJ1-6; D gene uncertain. The germline V gene encodes CDR1 SGHAT and CDR2 FQNNGV. Trimming left V 6 bases short and J 2 bases short, with 8 bases between. The CDR3 covers 14 residues. In DNA form, the CDR3 reads TGTGCCAGCAGACAGCAGACCTATAATTCACCCCTCCACTTT. This sequence encodes CASRQQTYNSPLHF.

Many counts were recorded for this clonotype. V is TRBV7-8 and J is TRBJ2-5; no clear D gene. The CDR3 has 12 residues. V was pared by 3 bases and J by 3 bases, with 5 bases between. Germline assignment: CDR1 SGHVS and CDR2 FQNEAQ. The CDR3 is CASSLGKETQYF. The CDR3 bases are TGTGCCAGCAGCTTGGGTAAAGAGACCCAGTACTTC.

This clonotype was observed a single time. Since the CDR3 does not end with the conserved phenylalanine or tryptophan, this likely comes from a read error. No DNA is shown, since the ends of the CDR3 on it are uncertain; the CDR3 is the one TCRdb lists. This chain joins TRBV10-3 and TRBJ2-2; TRBD1 reflects the table's D call only, with no check against the DNA. The CDR3 has 8 amino acids, counting both end residues. Germline V gene lookup returns CDR1 ENHRY and CDR2 SYGVKD. The CDR3 sequence is CATRGEGA.

The rearrangement links TRBV15 to TRBJ1-2; D gene unclear. Germline V gene sequence: CDR1 LNHNV, CDR2 YYDKDF (reference sequence). The CDR3 spans 14 residues. The V end lost 2 bases, the J end lost 12 bases, and 19 bases lay between the germline ends. DNA for the CDR3: TGTGCCACCAGCAGATTAGGGCCGGTGGGATTCGACACCTTC. This encodes CATSRLGPVGFDTF.

This clonotype was detected once. This may come from a read error, since a much larger clone is one base off. The genes are TRBV24-1 and TRBJ2-5; 10 bases agree with TRBD1. The DNA end favors TRBJ2-7, so the J call may be wrong. The CDR3 is 18 amino acids. CDR1 KGHDR and CDR2 SFDVKD come from the germline V gene. The CDR3, as DNA: TGTGCCACCAGTGGTTTGCAAGGGGACAGGGGAAGCTCCTACGAGCAGTACTTC. Protein: CATSGLQGDRGSSYEQYF.

This clonotype occurred many times. The rearrangement uses TRBV9 and TRBJ1-1; weak D call: TRBD1 (5 bases). Trimming cost V 3 bases and J 0 bases, with 15 bases left between them. This CDR3 comprises 16 residues. In germline, CDR1 is SGDLS, CDR2 YYNGEE. The CDR3 bases are TGTGCCAGCAGCGCGGGACCGGGACTCATGAACACTGAAGCTTTCTTT. Amino acid sequence: CASSAGPGLMNTEAFF.

This clonotype has a count of ten or more. This chain links TRBV25-1 with TRBJ2-2; D possibly corresponds to TRBD2 (6 bases). V gave up 6 bases and J gave up 6 bases, with 11 bases separating them. Germline CDR1 and CDR2: MGHDK and SYGVNS. This CDR3 is built from 13 residues. Here the CDR3 reads CASRFGSPGELFF. CDR3 nucleotide sequence: TGTGCCAGCAGGTTCGGGAGCCCCGGGGAGCTGTTTTTT.

This chain uses TRBV25-1 with TRBJ2-7, with D possibly TRBD2 on 6 matching bases. V was clipped by 1 base and J by 0 bases, with 13 bases between them. CDR3 size: 16 residues. CDR1 is MGHDK, CDR2 SYGVNS, per germline. CDR3 protein: CASSESPNGSSYEQYF. For the CDR3, the DNA is TGTGCCAGCAGTGAATCCCCAAACGGGAGCTCCTACGAGCAGTACTTC.

This rearrangement joins TRBV9 to TRBJ1-3; the D is unclear. Germline lookup yields CDR1 SGDLS and CDR2 YYNGEE. CDR3 length: 17 amino acids. V was pared by 4 bases and J by 2 bases, with 19 bases between. This CDR3 is CASSQRPPGATGNTIYF. Here the CDR3 DNA reads TGTGCCAGCAGCCAAAGGCCGCCGGGCGCCACTGGAAACACCATATATTTT.

This clonotype was recorded a few times. A junction end diverges from the germline sequence, so it may reflect a read error. This chain joins TRBV19 and TRBJ1-2, with D possibly TRBD1 on 5 matching bases. The CDR3 loop spans 15 amino acids. Per the germline V gene, CDR1 is LNHDA and CDR2 is SQIVND (reference sequence). This CDR3 is CASSSSTFGGGGYIF. The CDR3 DNA is TGTGCCAGTAGTAGCTCAACCTTTGGGGGGGGTGGCTACATCTTC. The full variable domain, its missing parts supplied by reference TRBV19 and TRBJ1-2, is DGGITQSPKYLFRKEGQNVTLSCEQNLNHDAMYWYRQDPGQGLRLIYYSQIVNDFQKGDIAEGYSVSREKKESFPLTVTSAQKNPTAFYLCASSSSTFGGGGYIFGSGTRLTVV.

This clonotype was picked up a small number of times. The chain's CDR3 is CASSTSSAGSYEQYF. The CDR3 DNA is TGTGCCAGCAGCACTTCGTCGGCAGGTTCCTACGAGCAGTACTTC. The rearrangement links TRBV7-9 to TRBJ2-7; D remains ambiguous. Germline V gene sequence: CDR1 SEHNR, CDR2 FQNEAQ (reference sequence). The CDR3 covers 15 residues. The V and J ends lost 5 bases and 1 base respectively, with 15 bases between them.

The CDR3 DNA reads as TGTGCCAGCACTCGGGACAGCAGCTCCTACGAGCAGTACTTC. This codes for CASTRDSSSYEQYF. This chain uses TRBV7-8 with TRBJ2-7, with 7 bases matching TRBD1. Unmatched junction bases numbered 6, after V lost 7 bases and J lost 0 bases. The CDR3 covers 14 residues. Per germline, CDR1 SGHVS and CDR2 FQNEAQ.

This chain connects TRBV5-1 to TRBJ1-3, with D possibly matching TRBD1 (5 bases). Germline loops: CDR1 SGHRS, CDR2 YFSETQ. The V end was cut by 3 bases, the J end by 0 bases, with 16 bases between. This CDR3 is built from 17 residues. The CDR3 coding sequence is TGCGCCAGCAGCTCCAGGGACGGATCCCGCTCTGGAAACACCATATATTTT. The encoded protein is CASSSRDGSRSGNTIYF.

This clonotype was seen a handful of times. The V call is TRBV30, the J call TRBJ1-2; D is unclear. CDR3 length equals 14 residues. V gave up 0 bases and J gave up 5 bases, with 13 bases separating them. The V gene's germline CDR1 is GTSNPN and CDR2 SVGIG (reference sequence). CDR3 nucleotides: TGTGCCTGGAGTGTACGGAACAGCGTGTATGGCTACACCTTC. It codes for CAWSVRNSVYGYTF. Together with reference TRBV30 and TRBJ1-2, the CDR3 gives the full variable domain: SQTIHQWPATLVQPVGSPLSLECTVEGTSNPNLYWYRQAAGRGLQLLFYSVGIGQISSEVPQNLSASRPQDRQFILSSKKLLLSDSGFYLCAWSVRNSVYGYTFGSGTRLTVV.

This clonotype is a singleton in its sample. The DNA of the CDR3 is TGTGCCAGCAGCCAAGGTCCGGGGGGGCGCAGCACCGGGGAGCTGTTTTTT. As protein: CASSQGPGGRSTGELFF. V and J are TRBV7-3 and TRBJ2-2; 8 nucleotides agree with TRBD2. Germline V gives CDR1 SGHTA, CDR2 FQGTGA. With V trimmed by 5 bases and J by 4 bases, 12 bases remained unmatched. The CDR3 is made up of 17 amino acids.

As for this clonotype: A junction end diverges from the germline sequence, so it may reflect a read error. The chain is built from TRBV19 and TRBJ1-5; D is ambiguous. Germline CDR1 reads LNHDA; CDR2 reads SQIVND (reference sequence). CDR3 length equals 16 residues. The CDR3 DNA reads as TGTGCCAATAGTATCCTGAGTCCGAACGGCAATCAGCCCCAGCATTTT. It yields the protein CANSILSPNGNQPQHF. The complete variable domain, with remaining parts taken from reference TRBV19 and TRBJ1-5, reads DGGITQSPKYLFRKEGQNVTLSCEQNLNHDAMYWYRQDPGQGLRLIYYSQIVNDFQKGDIAEGYSVSREKKESFPLTVTSAQKNPTAFYLCANSILSPNGNQPQHFGDGTRLSIL.

The genes are TRBV20-1 and TRBJ1-4; D is perhaps TRBD1 (5 bases). CDR1 is DFQATT and CDR2 is SNEGSKA in the germline V gene (reference sequence). The CDR3 is made up of 14 amino acids. Trimming stripped 5 bases from V and 11 bases from J, with 21 bases between. In DNA form, the CDR3 reads TGCAGTGCTTCCTATTACGGGGGGGACGGGAAACTGTTTTTT. It translates to CSASYYGGDGKLFF.

The chain carries TRBV5-5 and TRBJ1-5; D possibly corresponds to TRBD1 (5 bases). V lost 2 bases, J lost 8 bases, and 17 bases lay in between. The CDR3 loop spans 15 amino acids. Germline CDR1 reads SGHKS; CDR2 reads YYEKEE (reference sequence). CDR3 sequence (DNA): TGTGCCAGCAGCTTAGGTCTAGCGGGAGGGGAGCCCCAGCATTTT. Protein product: CASSLGLAGGEPQHF.

There are many counts of this clonotype. The V and J genes are TRBV10-3 and TRBJ1-3, with TRBD1 matching 7 bases. V shed 4 bases, J shed 0 bases, and the junction held 6 bases outside the gene matches. The CDR3 sequence is 16 residues long. In germline, CDR1 is ENHRY, CDR2 SYGVKD. The CDR3: CAISGTGTDSGNTIYF. The CDR3 DNA reads as TGTGCCATCAGTGGGACCGGGACAGACTCTGGAAACACCATATATTTT.